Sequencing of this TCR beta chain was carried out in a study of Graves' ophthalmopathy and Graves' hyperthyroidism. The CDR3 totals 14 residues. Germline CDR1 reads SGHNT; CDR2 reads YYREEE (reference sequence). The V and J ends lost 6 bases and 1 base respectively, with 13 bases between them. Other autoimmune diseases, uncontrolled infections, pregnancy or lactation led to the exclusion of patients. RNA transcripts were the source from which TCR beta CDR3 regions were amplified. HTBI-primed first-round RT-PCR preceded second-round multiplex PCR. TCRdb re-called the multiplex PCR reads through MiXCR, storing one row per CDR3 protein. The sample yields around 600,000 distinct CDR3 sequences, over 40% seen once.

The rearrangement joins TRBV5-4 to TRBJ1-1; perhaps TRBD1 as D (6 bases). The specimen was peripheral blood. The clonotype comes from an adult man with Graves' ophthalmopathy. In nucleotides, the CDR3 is TGTGCCAGCAACACCAGGGGTCCGAACACTGAAGCTTTCTTT. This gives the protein CASNTRGPNTEAFF.